What follows describes a single T cell receptor beta chain. Its antigen is still unknown. A much larger clonotype is one base distant, so this may be a read error. Disease lasting under 3 months, a NOSPECS grade of at least 4, and a Clinical Activity Score of at least 3 were features of the ophthalmopathy patients. Uncontrolled infection, other autoimmune disease, pregnancy or lactation disqualified patients from enrolment. Orbital computed tomography, thyroid ultrasound, serum thyroxine and TRAb, and clinical symptoms together informed the diagnoses. The investigators amplified TCR beta CDR3 regions from RNA transcripts. The HTBI primer set drove a first-round RT-PCR of the TCR CDR3. A single record per CDR3 protein comes from TCRdb applying MiXCR to the multiplex PCR reads. This table holds more than 300,000 distinct CDR3 sequences, more than 12% found once. These data belong to a study of T cells in Graves' hyperthyroidism and ophthalmopathy. General study findings and limits: Researchers found most expanded thyroid clonotypes above 0.001 in blood as well.

V lost 3 bases and J lost 3; bases outside the gene matches: 8. The CDR3 is 17 residues long. The germline V gene encodes CDR1 SGDLS and CDR2 YYNGEE. This clonotype originated in a woman in her 30s with Graves' ophthalmopathy. The V and J genes are TRBV9 and TRBJ2-2; 10 bases align to TRBD1. The source material was blood. The CDR3 region is CASSEPSGQGYTGELFF. The CDR3 nucleotides are TGTGCCAGCAGCGAGCCCTCGGGACAGGGGTACACCGGGGAGCTGTTTTTT.